This T cell receptor (beta chain) was captured in a study of monozygotic twins with inflammatory bowel disease (dated by TCRdb to between 2019 and 2020). Describing the broader study: The complete study included around 30 monozygotic twin pairs: 19 IBD-discordant Danish pairs and nine German pairs, of which four were IBD-concordant and five were IBD-discordant. Disease-associated traits were sought mainly through comparisons between IBD patients and their genetically identical healthy co-twins within discordant pairs. Each individual had, on average, about 151 000 unique TCRalpha sequences and 181 000 unique TCRbeta sequences available for analysis.

CDR3 length: 18 amino acids, cysteine to phenylalanine. No DNA appears here. CDR1 and CDR2 (SGHKS, YYEKEE) derive from the germline V gene (reference sequence). The receptor library was made with 5' RACE. For each TCR library, approximately 3,700 ng of total RNA was used. For each sample, cDNA synthesis with SMARTScribe reverse transcriptase was split into eight separate reactions. During cDNA synthesis, template switching was used to introduce unique molecular identifiers that contained a 6-nucleotide sample barcode. Amplification of TCRalpha and TCRbeta cDNA involved two nested PCRs of 16 and 9 cycles, and each PCR was followed by bead purification. Before amplification, the cDNA was treated with uracil DNA-glycosylase and purified using the QIAquick PCR purification kit. The second PCR was the step at which Illumina TruSeq-compatible adapters and sample-specific barcodes were added. Library quality and concentration were checked on TapeStation and Qubit, and libraries were pooled at around 4.9 ng each. The pooled libraries were sequenced with 2 x 100 bp reads and custom sequencing primers on an Illumina HiSeq2500 single-index Rapid Run. From the authors' description of their analysis: MiGEC version 1.2.6 was used for UMI-based consensus assembly, which corrected PCR and sequencing errors. MiXCR version 2.1.1 was used to carry out V(D)J alignment, clonotype assembly and CDR3 extraction. Gene usage, clonotype sharing and MAIT/NKT TCR abundance were normalised by analysing the top 1000, 10 000 and 20 000 clonotypes per sample. After downsampling to 27 000 UMIs, diversity was calculated as the inverse Simpson index using the vegan R package. Paired Mann-Whitney U tests on discordant twin pairs were used, with Benjamini-Hochberg multiple-testing correction. Reads reprocessed by TCRdb are summarized as one entry per CDR3 protein sequence, and DNA is absent. Here the V and J calls rest on TCRdb's processing, not on the authors' analysis. This sample's listing comprises about 85,000 distinct CDR3 sequences. Clones ranked in the top ten supply about 8% of the sample.

From each donor, a roughly 2.5 ml peripheral blood sample was collected into PAXgene tubes and stored at -80 degrees C. Total RNA was isolated from whole blood with the PAXgene blood miRNA kit on an automated QIAcube, without T cell sorting. Deep TCRalpha and TCRbeta repertoire profiling with unique molecular barcoding was performed on peripheral blood of monozygotic twin pairs concordant or discordant for inflammatory bowel disease. For every twin pair, smoking habits were documented, and each individual was categorised as a current, former or never smoker. The paper as a whole reports these results and caveats: No single strong signal or clonotype linked to IBD turned up in the results, so the idea that one exists was not supported. Because patients were on differing immunosuppressive treatments, the repertoires may have picked up extra background noise and inter-individual variability. IBD patients had lower TCRbeta repertoire diversity, measured by the inverse Simpson index, than their healthy co-twins. IBD patients shared fewer clonotypes with other individuals than healthy twins did, most markedly in patients showing signs of disease activity. No difference in repertoire similarity was observed between concordant and discordant twins, possibly owing to limited statistical power. Distinction between different T cell subtypes could not be achieved in the analysis.

Comments on this clonotype: Its antigen remains unidentified.

The sequence was obtained from a human donor with ulcerative colitis or Crohn's disease, or a healthy co-twin of an affected twin (not recorded which). The V and J genes are TRBV5-5 and TRBJ2-5; no DNA is available, so the TRBD2 call from TCRdb remains unchecked. The sequencing input was blood. CDR3 sequence: CASSPRDSFIPILETQYF.